The 24 T cell receptor beta chains given below trace back to one sample, sequenced in a study of T-cell memory formation after mild COVID-19. TCRdb independently ran MiXCR on the 5' RACE reads; one entry per CDR3 protein. Here the sample spans some 600,000 distinct CDR3 sequences, 15% to 20% being singletons. Sequencing was performed on PBMCs or a T cell subset sorted from them (not recorded which). These receptor sequences come from an adult woman who had mild COVID-19 (a few samples of this study predate the infection). Cell type and time point are not known.

The chain uses TRBV15 and TRBJ2-7; D is perhaps TRBD1 (6 bases). Trimming stripped 8 bases from V and 0 bases from J, with 14 bases between. Per the germline V gene, CDR1 is LNHNV and CDR2 is YYDKDF (reference sequence). There are 14 residues in the CDR3. The CDR3 sequence is CATGGTLNSYEQYF. The CDR3 bases are TGTGCCACCGGTGGGACACTGAACTCCTACGAGCAGTACTTC. Full variable domain (missing parts from reference TRBV15 and TRBJ2-7): DAMVIQNPRYQVTQFGKPVTLSCSQTLNHNVMYWYQQKSSQAPKLLFHYYDKDFNNEADTPDNFQSRRPNTSFCFLDIRSPGLGDTAMYLCATGGTLNSYEQYFGPGTRLTVT.

The V call is TRBV4-2, the J call TRBJ2-7; possibly TRBD1 for D (5 bases). Germline V lookup: CDR1 LGHNA, CDR2 YNFKEQ. The V end was cut by 0 bases, the J end by 0 bases, with 9 bases between. The CDR3 contains 15 residues. For the CDR3, the DNA is TGTGCCAGCAGCCAAGACCTAGACAGCTCCTACGAGCAGTACTTC. This encodes CASSQDLDSSYEQYF.

The rearrangement uses TRBV27 and TRBJ2-5, with a weak D call TRBD2 (6 bases). V was pared by 5 bases and J by 2 bases, with 15 bases between. The CDR3 extends over 15 amino acids. Germline-derived CDR1 and CDR2 are MNHEY and SMNVEV (reference sequence). This CDR3 is CASSMRLGEQETQYF. The CDR3 DNA reads as TGTGCCAGCAGTATGAGACTAGGAGAACAAGAGACCCAGTACTTC.

This clonotype was picked up many times. The CDR3 loop is CASSLTPRGEKLFF. For the CDR3, the DNA is TGTGCCAGCAGCTTAACACCACGAGGGGAAAAACTGTTTTTT. The chain carries TRBV7-9 and TRBJ1-4; D not resolved. Germline V gene sequence: CDR1 SEHNR, CDR2 FQNEAQ (reference sequence). There are 14 residues in the CDR3. Trimming removed 2 bases at V and 8 bases at J, with 12 bases between.

V and J are TRBV7-2 and TRBJ2-7, with unresolved D. Germline V gene lookup returns CDR1 SGHTA and CDR2 FQGNSA. The CDR3 is 15 residues long. Trimming pared 2 bases from V and 2 bases from J, leaving 13 bases between. The CDR3 region is CASSLSVVAAYEQYF. DNA for the CDR3: TGTGCCAGCAGCTTAAGTGTTGTGGCAGCCTACGAGCAGTACTTC.

The chain recombines TRBV4-1 with TRBJ1-1; D not certain. This CDR3 spans 15 amino acids. Germline-derived CDR1 and CDR2 are MGHRA and YSYEKL. Trimming pared 1 base from V and 4 bases from J, leaving 13 bases between. CDR3 region: CASSQALVRATEAFF. The DNA of the CDR3 is TGCGCCAGCAGCCAAGCCCTAGTTAGGGCCACTGAAGCTTTCTTT.

The V and J genes are TRBV6-6 and TRBJ2-2; 8 bases are a match to TRBD1. J gave up 1 base and V 4 bases, and 5 bases lay outside the gene matches. This CDR3 is built from 16 residues. Germline V CDR1 and CDR2: MNHNY, SVGAGI (reference sequence). The CDR3 DNA reads TGTGCCAGCAGTTTCCGGACAGGGAAGAACACCGGGGAGCTGTTTTTT. Translated, it gives CASSFRTGKNTGELFF.

The chain recombines TRBV12-3 or TRBV12-4 with TRBJ2-4, with D unresolved. The CDR3 contains 13 residues. The V gene lost 6 bases and the J gene lost 4 bases, with 10 bases spanning the gap. Here the CDR3 reads CASRDPGKNIQYF. Here the CDR3 DNA reads TGTGCCAGCAGGGATCCCGGGAAAAACATTCAGTACTTC.

The V gene is TRBV4-1, the J gene TRBJ2-7; 9 positions match TRBD2. The V and J ends lost 0 bases and 5 bases, in that order; junction bases with no gene match: 11. The CDR3 contains 17 residues. CDR1 is MGHRA, CDR2 YSYEKL, per germline. The DNA of the CDR3 is TGCGCCAGCAGCCAAGATCCGGCGGGGGGGACCCTCGACGAGCAGTACTTC. Its translation is CASSQDPAGGTLDEQYF.

This clonotype was observed a handful of times. V gene TRBV25-1 combines with J gene TRBJ1-2, with D unclear. CDR1 MGHDK and CDR2 SYGVNS come from the germline V gene. V lost 4 bases and J lost 6, with 12 bases in between. This CDR3 comprises 13 residues. The CDR3 region has the DNA TGTGCCAGCAGTGTTACAGCGGGTGATGGCTACACCTTC. It yields the protein CASSVTAGDGYTF.

The genes are TRBV24-1 and TRBJ2-3; no reliable D call. V was shortened by 7 bases and J by 3 bases, with 16 bases between the two germline ends. CDR3 length: 15 amino acids. Looked up from germline, CDR1 is KGHDR and CDR2 is SFDVKD. CDR3 region: CATSPPGLETDTQYF. The CDR3 DNA is TGTGCCACCAGCCCCCCGGGCTTAGAGACAGATACGCAGTATTTT.

The chain carries TRBV5-1 and TRBJ2-7; no clear D. Trimming pared 0 bases from V and 3 bases from J, leaving 7 bases between. The CDR3 spans 13 residues. Per the germline V gene, CDR1 is SGHRS and CDR2 is YFSETQ. As DNA, the CDR3 is TGCGCCAGCAGCTTGGAGGACCACTACGAGCAGTACTTC. This gives the protein CASSLEDHYEQYF.

Ten or more counts support this clonotype. The rearrangement links TRBV15 to TRBJ2-7; possible D gene TRBD1, 6 bases. V was trimmed by 3 bases and J by 1 base, leaving 10 bases between them. The CDR3 extends over 14 amino acids. In germline, CDR1 is LNHNV, CDR2 YYDKDF (reference sequence). As DNA, the CDR3 is TGTGCCACCAGCAGTCTCAGGGGATCCTACGAGCAGTACTTC. Its protein product is CATSSLRGSYEQYF.

The chain recombines TRBV30 with TRBJ2-7; 14 positions agree with TRBD2. V was clipped by 5 bases and J by 2 bases; unmatched bases: 11. The CDR3 runs 17 residues. CDR1 GTSNPN and CDR2 SVGIG come from the germline V gene (reference sequence). The CDR3 protein is CAWERTGTSGSPYEQYF. CDR3 bases: TGTGCCTGGGAGAGGACCGGGACTAGCGGGAGCCCCTACGAGCAGTACTTC.

The chain recombines TRBV27 with TRBJ1-2; a weak D match, TRBD1 (5 bases). The CDR3 length is 14 residues. Trimming stripped 7 bases from V and 3 bases from J, with 15 bases between. The germline gives CDR1 MNHEY, CDR2 SMNVEV (reference sequence). CDR3 region: CASTFAGLYYGYTF. The CDR3 DNA reads TGTGCCAGCACCTTCGCAGGGCTATACTATGGCTACACCTTC.

The chain has TRBV29-1 and TRBJ1-2, with 7 positions matching TRBD1. Germline CDR1 and CDR2: SQVTM and ANQGSEA. This CDR3 is 14 amino acids long. The V and J ends lost 4 bases and 2 bases, in that order; junction bases with no gene match: 7. Here the CDR3 DNA reads TGCAGCGTTGGAAAACAGGGACAGAACTATGGCTACACCTTC. Protein: CSVGKQGQNYGYTF.

In its sample, this clonotype was seen a few times. This chain joins TRBV19 and TRBJ2-3; D may be TRBD1 or TRBD2 (5 bases each). The germline V gene encodes CDR1 LNHDA and CDR2 SQIVND (reference sequence). The CDR3 loop spans 16 amino acids. V lost 7 bases, J lost 5 bases, and 22 bases lay in between. CDR3 nucleotides: TGTGCCAGTACCCCCACTCAAACAGGAGGATTAGATACGCAGTATTTT. Protein sequence: CASTPTQTGGLDTQYF.

This clonotype was detected a few times. The chain combines TRBV12-3 or TRBV12-4 with TRBJ1-1; the D is unclear. The CDR3 is 13 residues long. The V end lost 7 bases, the J end lost 7 bases, and 16 bases lay between the germline ends. The DNA of the CDR3 is TGTGCCAGCATCACGTTCGAAGCTAATGAAGCTTTCTTT. Residues: CASITFEANEAFF.

This clonotype was observed a handful of times. CDR3 sequence reads: CASSSRGGWAPLHF. In DNA, the CDR3 is TGTGCCAGCAGCTCCCGAGGGGGCTGGGCACCCCTCCACTTT. V is TRBV13 and J is TRBJ1-6, with 7 bases fitting TRBD1. Germline CDR1 and CDR2: PRHDT and FYEKMQ (reference sequence). The CDR3 covers 14 residues. V lost 4 bases and J lost 11; bases outside the gene matches: 8. Together with reference TRBV13 and TRBJ1-6, the CDR3 gives the full variable domain: AAGVIQSPRHLIKEKRETATLKCYPIPRHDTVYWYQQGPGQDPQFLISFYEKMQSDKGSIPDRFSAQQFSDYHSELNMSSLELGDSALYFCASSSRGGWAPLHFGNGTRLTVT.

CDR3 DNA sequence: TGCAGTGCTAGAGGCCTCTTGGTGACTAGCACAGATACGCAGTATTTT. Its translation: CSARGLLVTSTDTQYF. The chain links TRBV20-1 to TRBJ2-3; no reliable D call. Germline V CDR1 and CDR2: DFQATT, SNEGSKA (reference sequence). The CDR3 loop spans 16 amino acids. Trimming cost V 1 base and J 0 bases, with 14 bases left between them.

The rearrangement links TRBV19 to TRBJ2-1; D might be TRBD1 or TRBD2, each matching 6 bases. Per the germline V gene, CDR1 is LNHDA and CDR2 is SQIVND (reference sequence). The ends were cut back, 1 base at V and 0 bases at J, with 13 bases in the middle. The CDR3 totals 17 residues. Written as DNA, the CDR3 is TGTGCCAGTAGTATAGTATCCGGGGGCCTCTCCTACAATGAGCAGTTCTTC. This encodes CASSIVSGGLSYNEQFF.

The V call is TRBV20-1, the J call TRBJ1-2; perhaps TRBD1 as D (5 bases). Germline CDR1 is DFQATT and CDR2 is SNEGSKA (reference sequence). The CDR3 runs to 12 residues. V dropped 2 bases and J dropped 6 bases, with 10 bases sitting between them. The CDR3 DNA reads TGCAGTGCTAGAACAGGCCTGGATGGCTACACCTTC. It specifies CSARTGLDGYTF.

The chain uses TRBV10-3 and TRBJ2-3, with D perhaps TRBD1 (6 bases). CDR1 is ENHRY, CDR2 SYGVKD, per germline. The length of the CDR3 is 14 residues. Trimming shortened V by 6 bases and J by 2 bases, and 12 bases separated the two germline ends. The CDR3 DNA reads TGTGCCATCAGGTCGACAGGAGTCACAGATACGCAGTATTTT. This sequence encodes CAIRSTGVTDTQYF.

The sample holds many counts of this clonotype. V usage is TRBV5-1 and J usage is TRBJ2-1; D perhaps matches TRBD2 (6 bases). V gave up 2 bases and J gave up 0 bases, with 12 bases separating them. The CDR3 runs to 16 residues. Germline V gives CDR1 SGHRS, CDR2 YFSETQ. This CDR3 is CASSLVQRVSYNEQFF. The CDR3 region has the DNA TGCGCCAGCAGCTTAGTCCAGCGGGTCTCCTACAATGAGCAGTTCTTC.